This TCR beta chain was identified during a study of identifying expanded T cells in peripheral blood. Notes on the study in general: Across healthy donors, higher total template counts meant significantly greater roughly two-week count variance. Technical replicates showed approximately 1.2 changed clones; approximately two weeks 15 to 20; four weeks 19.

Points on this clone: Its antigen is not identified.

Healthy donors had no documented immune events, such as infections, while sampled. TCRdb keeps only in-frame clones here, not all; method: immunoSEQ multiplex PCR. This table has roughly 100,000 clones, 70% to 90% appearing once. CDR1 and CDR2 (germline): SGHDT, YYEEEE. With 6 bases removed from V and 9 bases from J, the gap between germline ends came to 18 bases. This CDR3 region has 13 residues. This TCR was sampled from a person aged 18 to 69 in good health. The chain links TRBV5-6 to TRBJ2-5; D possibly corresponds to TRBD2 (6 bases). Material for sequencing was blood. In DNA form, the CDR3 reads TGTGCCAGCATCCAGATCGGGGGATTGGCCCAGTACTTC. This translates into CASIQIGGLAQYF.